This entry lists 10 T cell receptor beta chains sequenced from one sample in a study of radiotherapy plus CTLA-4 blockade in lung cancer. Clones were read by immunoSEQ multiplex PCR, and TCRdb kept only the in-frame ones, dropping some. In the table there are about 85,000 clones, about 90% of which are singletons. This material consisted of peripheral blood, taken from a patient treated with radiotherapy plus ipilimumab. These receptors all stem from a human donor with non-small cell lung cancer who had a partial response to radiotherapy plus ipilimumab.

The V and J genes are TRBV4-1 and TRBJ2-1, with 13 bases aligning to TRBD2. In germline, CDR1 is MGHRA, CDR2 YSYEKL. V lost 1 base to trimming and J lost 9 bases; unmatched junction nucleotides: 6. CDR3 length: 16 residues. The CDR3, as DNA: TGCGCCAGCAGCCAAGGTCTGGGACTAGCGGGACTTGAGCAGTTCTTC. It is translated as CASSQGLGLAGLEQFF.

The V call is TRBV27, the J call TRBJ2-3; TRBD2 matches at 11 bases. The germline V gene has CDR1 MNHEY and CDR2 SMNVEV (reference sequence). The V and J ends lost 6 bases and 6 bases, in that order; junction bases with no gene match: 8. This CDR3 region has 15 residues. CDR3 in DNA: TGTGCCAGCAGCCTTAGCGGGAGGGCCTCTGATACGCAGTATTTT. Protein: CASSLSGRASDTQYF.

As regards this clone: The germline gene is not matched at one end of the junction; a read error may be the cause. This rearrangement joins TRBV28 to TRBJ2-7, with 11 bases aligning to TRBD2. The CDR3 runs to 15 residues. Germline V lookup: CDR1 MDHEN, CDR2 SYDVKM. The CDR3 nucleotides read TGTGCCAGCAACCCTCCTAGCGGGAGGACTAGGATACCGTCCTTC. Amino acid sequence: CASNPPSGRTRIPSF.

The genes are TRBV29-1 and TRBJ2-1; 16 positions match TRBD2. This CDR3 is 15 amino acids long. The J segment lost 5 bases and the V segment lost 8 bases, leaving 6 bases of the junction unmatched. CDR1 is SQVTM, CDR2 ANQGSEA, per germline. The CDR3 DNA sequence: TGCAGCCTCGGGACTAGCGGGAGGGTCCACAATGAGCAGTTCTTC. Translated: CSLGTSGRVHNEQFF.

V gene TRBV29-1 combines with J gene TRBJ2-3; 14 nucleotides agree with TRBD2. The germline V gene encodes CDR1 SQVTM and CDR2 ANQGSEA. This CDR3 comprises 17 residues. After removal of 8 bases from V and 4 bases from J, the junction contained 14 bases not matched to a gene. The DNA for the CDR3 is TGCAGCACCGGACTAGCGGGAGGATCGGTGTATGCAGATACGCAGTATTTT. Translating it yields CSTGLAGGSVYADTQYF.

The rearrangement links TRBV5-1 to TRBJ1-2; 7 nucleotides align to TRBD1. The germline CDR1 and CDR2 sequences are SGHRS and YFSETQ. J lost 5 bases, V lost 1 base, and 14 bases had no gene match. The CDR3 is made up of 17 amino acids. As DNA, the CDR3 is TGCGCCAGCAGCTTGCTGGTCCCCCGGGACAGCCATTATGGCTACACCTTC. Translated, it gives CASSLLVPRDSHYGYTF.

The chain employs TRBV18 and TRBJ2-1; 8 bases align to TRBD2. This CDR3 is built from 16 residues. J lost 2 bases, V lost 4 bases, and 7 bases had no gene match. Germline loops: CDR1 KGHSH, CDR2 LQKENI. CDR3 in DNA: TGTGCCAGCTCACGCGACACTAGCGGTGCCTACAATGAGCAGTTCTTC. Residues: CASSRDTSGAYNEQFF.

This rearrangement joins TRBV5-6 to TRBJ2-5; D is unresolved. The CDR3 spans 13 residues. From germline, CDR1 is SGHDT and CDR2 YYEEEE. Trimming stripped 0 bases from V and 3 bases from J, with 6 bases between. The CDR3 nucleotides are TGTGCCAGCAGCTTGGCAGTAAAAGAGACCCAGTACTTC. Amino acid sequence: CASSLAVKETQYF.

The chain couples TRBV5-1 to TRBJ1-4; 9 nucleotides align to TRBD1. Unmatched junction bases numbered 10, after V lost 2 bases and J lost 8 bases. CDR1 is SGHRS and CDR2 is YFSETQ in the germline V gene. The CDR3 runs 16 residues. As DNA, the CDR3 is TGCGCCAGCAGCTTACCAGGACAGGGGATAGACGAAAAACTGTTTTTT. Its translation is CASSLPGQGIDEKLFF. Drawing the rest from reference TRBV5-1 and TRBJ1-4, the complete variable domain is KAGVTQTPRYLIKTRGQQVTLSCSPISGHRSVSWYQQTPGQGLQFLFEYFSETQRNKGNFPGRFSGRQFSNSRSEMNVSTLELGDSALYLCASSLPGQGIDEKLFFGSGTQLSVL.

CDR3 DNA sequence: TGTGCCAGCAGCTTAGTTGAGGACACTGAAGCTTTCTTT. It is translated as CASSLVEDTEAFF. The J gene is TRBJ1-1, the V gene TRBV7-9; the D is unclear. Germline V gives CDR1 SEHNR, CDR2 FQNEAQ (reference sequence). The CDR3 has 13 residues. The V end lost 1 base, the J end lost 3 bases, and 6 bases lay between the germline ends.